One sample yielded the 13 T cell receptor beta chains listed below, sequenced in a study of blood T cell repertoires in COVID-19. Here immunoSEQ multiplex PCR was the method, and the copy in TCRdb shows in-frame clones only, minus some. The data contain around 110,000 clones, roughly 90% of them seen just once; the ten biggest clones take up 3.5% to 5%. The sample taken for sequencing was peripheral blood. These receptors came from a man aged 35-49 years with acute or convalescent COVID-19.

J is TRBJ1-1 and V is TRBV19; 7 nucleotides align to TRBD1. Germline V gene lookup returns CDR1 LNHDA and CDR2 SQIVND (reference sequence). Trimming at V came to 7 bases and at J to 1 base, leaving 12 bases not matched to a gene. CDR3 length equals 16 residues. The CDR3 here is CASNPPSGQTNTEAFF. The CDR3 nucleotides read TGTGCCAGTAACCCACCCTCGGGACAGACGAACACTGAAGCTTTCTTT.

The V and J genes are TRBV9 and TRBJ1-2, with 10 bases matching TRBD1. The CDR3 loop spans 16 amino acids. Per germline, CDR1 SGDLS and CDR2 YYNGEE. Trimming took 4 bases from V and 5 from J; bases not matched to a gene: 11. The CDR3 protein is CASSTSRDRGTYGYTF. CDR3 DNA sequence: TGTGCCAGCAGCACCTCCCGGGACAGGGGAACTTATGGCTACACCTTC.

This clone was recorded only once. V is TRBV30 and J is TRBJ2-6; 12 nucleotides agree with TRBD2. Trimming removed 6 bases from V and 0 bases from J; junction bases left unmatched: 9. The CDR3 has 18 amino acids. Germline loops: CDR1 GTSNPN, CDR2 SVGIG (reference sequence). CDR3 sequence reads: CACPGLAGSLSGANVLTF. The DNA of the CDR3 is TGTGCCTGTCCGGGACTAGCGGGTTCCCTCTCTGGGGCCAACGTCCTGACTTTC.

The chain is built from TRBV30 and TRBJ1-6; 7 bases align to TRBD1. Germline-derived CDR1 and CDR2 are GTSNPN and SVGIG (reference sequence). CDR3 size: 14 residues. The V segment lost 4 bases and the J segment 7 bases; nucleotides outside the gene matches: 7. In DNA form, the CDR3 reads TGTGCCTGGACCCGCAGGGACAGAAATTCACCCCTCCACTTT. Encoded protein: CAWTRRDRNSPLHF.

The J gene is TRBJ1-1, the V gene TRBV4-3; the D is unclear. Germline V gives CDR1 LGHNA, CDR2 YSLEER. V was trimmed by 1 base and J by 0 bases, leaving 9 bases between them. The CDR3 spans 15 residues. The CDR3 sequence: CASSQGAGMNTEAFF. The CDR3 bases are TGCGCCAGCAGCCAAGGGGCGGGCATGAACACTGAAGCTTTCTTT.

V usage is TRBV6-5 and J usage is TRBJ1-1, with D unresolved. Trimming pared 6 bases from V and 1 base from J, leaving 15 bases between. Germline lookup yields CDR1 MNHEY and CDR2 SVGAGI. The CDR3 covers 15 residues. The CDR3 reads CASRVFAASNTEAFF. CDR3 nucleotide sequence: TGTGCCAGCAGGGTATTTGCCGCGTCGAACACTGAAGCTTTCTTT.

The J gene is TRBJ2-1, the V gene TRBV11-2; 10 bases line up with TRBD2. V shed 5 bases and J 8 bases; nucleotides not matched to a gene: 9. This CDR3 region has 15 residues. CDR1 and CDR2 from the germline V gene are SGHAT and FQNNGV. DNA of the CDR3: TGTGCCAGCAGCCGAAGCGGGAGGGGTCTCGATGAGCAGTTCTTC. This translates into CASSRSGRGLDEQFF.

The rearrangement joins TRBV6-5 to TRBJ2-2, with no clear D. The CDR3 contains 13 residues. Germline loops: CDR1 MNHEY, CDR2 SVGAGI. Trimming pared 2 bases from V and 6 bases from J, leaving 7 bases between. The CDR3 nucleotides read TGTGCCAGCAGTTACATAAGCCCCGGGGAGCTGTTTTTT. It codes for CASSYISPGELFF.

The chain joins TRBV3-1 (or the pseudogene TRBV3-2) to TRBJ1-2, with TRBD1 as a possible D gene (5 bases). CDR1 and CDR2 from the germline V gene are LGHDT and YNNKEL (reference sequence). V was clipped by 3 bases and J by 1 base, with 6 bases between them. The CDR3 runs to 13 residues. The CDR3 is CASSQGLNYGYTF. DNA of the CDR3: TGTGCCAGCAGCCAGGGGCTTAACTATGGCTACACCTTC.

V usage is TRBV9 and J usage is TRBJ2-3, with 7 bases that match TRBD2. Per the germline V gene, CDR1 is SGDLS and CDR2 is YYNGEE. This CDR3 is 16 amino acids long. The ends lost 0 bases at V and 4 bases at J; junction bases unmatched: 8. The CDR3 reads CASSVDAGEAADTQYF. The CDR3 DNA follows: TGTGCCAGCAGCGTAGATGCGGGAGAGGCCGCAGATACGCAGTATTTT.

This chain links TRBV9 with TRBJ2-7; 7 nucleotides match TRBD1. The V segment lost 4 bases and the J segment 4 bases; nucleotides outside the gene matches: 8. Looked up from germline, CDR1 is SGDLS and CDR2 is YYNGEE. This CDR3 has 14 residues. CDR3: CASSFGQERYEQYF. The CDR3 DNA reads TGTGCCAGCAGCTTCGGACAGGAGAGGTACGAGCAGTACTTC.

The chain links TRBV5-6 to TRBJ1-2, with D unclear. CDR1 and CDR2 (germline): SGHDT, YYEEEE. V lost 1 base and J 2 bases, leaving 12 bases between the germline ends. The CDR3 length is 15 residues. This CDR3 is CASSLLLPRNYGYTF. Written as DNA, the CDR3 is TGTGCCAGCAGCTTGTTATTACCCAGAAACTATGGCTACACCTTC.

In its sample, this clone was seen a few times. The rearrangement joins TRBV5-4 to TRBJ2-5; 8 bases are a match to TRBD1. Germline V gene sequence: CDR1 SGHNT, CDR2 YYREEE (reference sequence). The CDR3 is 15 amino acids. The junction had 6 bases not matched to a gene; V was cut back by 5 bases and J by 0 bases. The CDR3 region is CASSPGDRNQETQYF. CDR3 sequence (DNA): TGTGCCAGCAGTCCTGGGGACAGGAACCAAGAGACCCAGTACTTC.